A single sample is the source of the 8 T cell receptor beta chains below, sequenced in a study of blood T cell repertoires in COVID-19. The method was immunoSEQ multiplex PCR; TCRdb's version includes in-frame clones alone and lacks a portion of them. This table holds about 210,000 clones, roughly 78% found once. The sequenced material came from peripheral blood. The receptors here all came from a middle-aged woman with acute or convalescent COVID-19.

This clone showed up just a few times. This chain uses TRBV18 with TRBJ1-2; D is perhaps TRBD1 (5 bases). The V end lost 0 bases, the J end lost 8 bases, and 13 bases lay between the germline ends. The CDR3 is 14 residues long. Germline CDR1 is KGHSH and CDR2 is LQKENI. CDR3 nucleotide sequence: TGTGCCAGCTCACCACCTAGCAGGGTCGGGGGCTACACCTTC. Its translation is CASSPPSRVGGYTF.

CDR3 sequence reads: CASSIREGLAGYNEQFF. DNA of the CDR3: TGTGCCAGTAGTATACGTGAGGGACTAGCGGGGTACAATGAGCAGTTCTTC. The chain couples TRBV19 to TRBJ2-1; 13 bases align to TRBD2. This CDR3 contains 17 residues. CDR1 LNHDA and CDR2 SQIVND come from the germline V gene (reference sequence). J gave up 4 bases and V 2 bases, and 5 bases lay outside the gene matches.

For the CDR3, the DNA is TGCGCCAGCAGCCGCTCCGGGAGCGCATCCTACGAGCAGTACTTC. Encoded protein: CASSRSGSASYEQYF. The J gene is TRBJ2-7, the V gene TRBV4-3; possibly TRBD2 for D (6 bases). The CDR3 length is 15 residues. Germline CDR1 reads LGHNA; CDR2 reads YSLEER. Trimming pared 4 bases from V and 1 base from J, leaving 14 bases between.

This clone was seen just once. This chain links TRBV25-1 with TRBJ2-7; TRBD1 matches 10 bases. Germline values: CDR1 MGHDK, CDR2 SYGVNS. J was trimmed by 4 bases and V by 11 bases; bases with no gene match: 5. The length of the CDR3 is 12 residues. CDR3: CALRTGGYEQYF. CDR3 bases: TGTGCCCTCAGGACAGGGGGTTACGAGCAGTACTTC.

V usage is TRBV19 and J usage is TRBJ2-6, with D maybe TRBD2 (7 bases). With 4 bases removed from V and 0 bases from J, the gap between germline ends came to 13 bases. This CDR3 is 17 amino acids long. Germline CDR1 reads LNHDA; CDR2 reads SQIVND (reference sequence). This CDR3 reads CASSREGETSGANVLTF. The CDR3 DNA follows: TGTGCCAGTAGTAGGGAGGGGGAAACCTCTGGGGCCAACGTCCTGACTTTC.

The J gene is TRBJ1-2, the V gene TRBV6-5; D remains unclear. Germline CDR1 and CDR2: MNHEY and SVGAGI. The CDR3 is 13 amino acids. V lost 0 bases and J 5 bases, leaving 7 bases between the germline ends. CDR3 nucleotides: TGTGCCAGCAGTTACTCGAACCAGTATGGCTACACCTTC. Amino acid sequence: CASSYSNQYGYTF.

The CDR3 DNA reads as TGTGCCAGCAGCGTCGCCCTAGCGGGGGGGAACGAGCAGTACTTC. Its protein product is CASSVALAGGNEQYF. V usage is TRBV9 and J usage is TRBJ2-7, with TRBD2 identical over 12 bases. The CDR3 loop spans 15 amino acids. The ends lost 2 bases at V and 5 bases at J; junction bases unmatched: 5. Germline CDR1 SGDLS, CDR2 YYNGEE.

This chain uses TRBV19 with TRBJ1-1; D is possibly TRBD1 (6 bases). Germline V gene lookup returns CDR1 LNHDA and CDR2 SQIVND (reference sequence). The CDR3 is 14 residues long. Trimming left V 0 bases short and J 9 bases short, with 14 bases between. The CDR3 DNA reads TGTGCCAGTAGTATAGATCAGGGGCATTCAAAAGCTTTCTTT. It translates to CASSIDQGHSKAFF.